The rows below give T cell receptor beta chains drawn from one sample of a study of blood T cell repertoires in COVID-19. Sequencing used immunoSEQ multiplex PCR; TCRdb keeps in-frame clones, though not all of them. Of over 200,000 clones in the sample, about 81% were seen once. The specimen was PBMCs or T cells enriched from blood (not recorded which). The receptor source for this set is a man aged 40-49 years who had recovered from COVID-19. The CDR3 runs from the conserved cysteine through the conserved F or W. D genes are given only for firm matches. The size entry is marked missing in some rows and otherwise reads once, few, many or a size class.

j_call v_call clone_size d_call cdr3_nt cdr3_aa
TRBJ1-5 TRBV2 . . TGTGCCAGCAGTGATACGGGAAAGGGCAATCAGCCCCAGCATTTT CASSDTGKGNQPQHF
TRBJ1-2 TRBV27 . . TGTGCCAGCAGTTTTAGCGGGGTGGGAGCTAACTATGGCTACACCTTC CASSFSGVGANYGYTF
TRBJ1-2 TRBV12-2 . . TGTGCAAGTTGCAACCAGGGTTTGAATGGCTACACCTTC CASCNQGLNGYTF
TRBJ1-2 TRBV6-5 . . TGTGCCAGCAGTTCTACCCCAGGGGATCCTCGAGGCTACACCTTC CASSSTPGDPRGYTF
TRBJ1-5 TRBV6-1 . . TGTGCCAGCAGTGAAAGTAACAGTGTGGCCCAGCCCCAGCATTTT CASSESNSVAQPQHF
TRBJ1-1 TRBV5-8 . . TGTGCCAGCAGCTTTCCCCACATAGGGAGCTTTAACACTGAAGCTTTCTTT CASSFPHIGSFNTEAFF
TRBJ2-7 TRBV24-1 . TRBD1 TGTGCCACCAGTGACCCCGGGACAGGTAATTCCTACGAGCAGTACTTC CATSDPGTGNSYEQYF
TRBJ2-1 TRBV25-1 . TRBD2 TGTGCCAGCAGTGAAGGGACTAGCGGCAATGAGCAGTTCTTC CASSEGTSGNEQFF
TRBJ1-3 TRBV7-8 once . TGTGCCAGCACTCTACTAGTGAGCTCTGGAAACACCATATATTTT CASTLLVSSGNTIYF
TRBJ2-1 TRBV6-6 . . TGTGCCAGCAGTTTTAGCTCCTACAATGAGCAGTTCTTC CASSFSSYNEQFF
TRBJ2-1 TRBV6-1 few TRBD2 TGTGCCAGCAGTGAAGCTAGCGGGGGGGCCAATGAGCAGTTCTTC CASSEASGGANEQFF
TRBJ1-3 TRBV5-1 . . TGCGCCAGCAGCCCGCGCGGCAGCTCTGGAAACACCATATATTTT CASSPRGSSGNTIYF
TRBJ2-3 TRBV13 . TRBD2 TGTGCCAGCAGCTCCCGTACTAGCGGGGGCCAGGGAGAAAATACGCAGTATTTT CASSSRTSGGQGENTQYF
TRBJ2-7 TRBV11-2 . . TGTGCCAGCAGCTTAGGTGGAGGGGTCGAGCAGTACTTC CASSLGGGVEQYF
TRBJ2-3 TRBV30 . . TGTGCCTGGGAAGAACCCCACCTACGTACAGATACGCAGTATTTT CAWEEPHLRTDTQYF
TRBJ2-5 TRBV9 . . TGTGCCAGCAGCGTTGGTACGAGGGCTTCAGAGACCCAGTACTTC CASSVGTRASETQYF
TRBJ1-2 TRBV5-5 . TRBD1 TGTGCCAGCAGCTTGGAGGTATGGACAGGGGGCGACTATGGCTACACCTTC CASSLEVWTGGDYGYTF